Below, 14 T cell receptor beta chains from the same sample are listed, as sequenced in a study of tumor and adjacent non-tumor tissue in lung cancer. The library came from three nested PCR rounds adapted from ARM-PCR protocols. A single record per CDR3 protein comes from TCRdb applying MiXCR to the multiplex PCR reads. Of 60,000 to 100,000 distinct CDR3 sequences listed, over 65% are singletons. The template was RNA from unsorted bulk tissue. More than 3 cm separated this lung sample from the edge of the tumor. Sequencing was done on a sample of distant non-tumor lung tissue. These receptors originate from a man between 65 and 80 years old with non-small cell lung cancer.

Remarks on this clonotype: Lacking the conserved final phenylalanine or tryptophan, this CDR3 likely reflects a read error. In nucleotides, the CDR3 is TGTGCCAGCGGTTCAACCGACAGCTCATCAAACATTCAGTACCTC. Its translation is CASGSTDSSSNIQYL. This chain connects TRBV12-3 or TRBV12-4 to TRBJ2-4; D is possibly TRBD1 (5 bases). V gave up 8 bases and J gave up 6 bases, with 20 bases separating them. This CDR3 spans 15 amino acids.

The J gene is TRBJ2-2, the V gene TRBV6-2 or TRBV6-3; no reliable D call. Germline CDR1 reads MNHEY; CDR2 reads SVGEGT. The CDR3 consists of 12 residues. V gave up 7 bases and J gave up 8 bases, with 11 bases separating them. The CDR3 DNA is TGTGCCAGCAATACCAACAGAGGGGAGCTGTTTTTT. It encodes CASNTNRGELFF.

In regard to this clonotype: Just one base apart from a much larger clone, this may be a read error. The chain employs TRBV20-1 and TRBJ1-2; D is unclear. Trimming cost V 6 bases and J 0 bases, with 8 bases left between them. The CDR3 is made up of 12 amino acids. Germline V gene sequence: CDR1 DFQATT, CDR2 SNEGSKA (reference sequence). The CDR3: CSATVANYGYTF. For the CDR3, the DNA is TGCAGTGCCACGGTGGCTAACTATGGCTACACCTTC.

Concerning this clonotype: A junction end diverges from the germline sequence, so it may reflect a read error. The chain employs TRBV6-1 and TRBJ2-5; D unclear. CDR1 MNHNS and CDR2 SASEGT come from the germline V gene. There are 13 residues in the CDR3. The CDR3 sequence: CASSEAGGLREYF. CDR3 bases: TGCGCCAGCAGTGAAGCAGGTGGGCTCCGGGAGTACTTC.

As concerns this clonotype: At one boundary the junction diverges from the germline segment, which might be a read error. V is TRBV4-1 and J is TRBJ2-7; 11 bases line up with TRBD2. The CDR3 covers 16 residues. Germline V gives CDR1 MGHRA, CDR2 YSYEKL. CDR3: CASSRTLAGDGDDQYF. The DNA of the CDR3 is TGCGCAAGCAGCCGGACACTAGCGGGAGACGGGGACGATCAGTACTTC.

As for this clonotype: An end of the junction does not agree with germline; a read error may underlie this. V is TRBV11-3 and J is TRBJ2-3; 8 bases match TRBD1. The CDR3 has 15 amino acids. Per germline, CDR1 SGHNT and CDR2 YENEEA. CDR3 in DNA: TGTGCCAGCAGCAAAGGACAGGGCTCGGCAGATACGCAGTACTTT. Translating it yields CASSKGQGSADTQYF.

As for this clonotype: One end of the junction varies from germline; a read error may be responsible. The chain uses TRBV6-1 and TRBJ1-5, with D tentatively TRBD1 (5 bases). Germline CDR1 reads MNHNS; CDR2 reads SASEGT. The CDR3 is 14 amino acids. CDR3 residues: CARSDSGGGKKQHF. The CDR3 DNA follows: TGTGCCAGAAGTGATTCCGGGGGTGGAAAGAAACAGCATTTT.

About this clonotype itself: The junction and the germline gene differ at one end; a read error may be behind it. The CDR3 bases are TGTGACAGCAATTACTCGAAACCGGGTAACGGTGAGCAGTTCTTC. Translation gives CDSNYSKPGNGEQFF. This chain connects TRBV6-2 or TRBV6-3 to TRBJ2-1; D gene uncertain. Germline assignment: CDR1 MNHEY and CDR2 SVGEGT. The CDR3 has 15 amino acids.

Note on this clonotype: The junction shows a germline mismatch at one end, possibly a read error. This sequence joins TRBV11-3 and TRBJ2-2; D call uncertain. Germline lookup yields CDR1 SGHNT and CDR2 YENEEA. This CDR3 is 12 amino acids long. DNA of the CDR3: TGTGCCAGAAGCTTAAACGCCGGGGAGCTGTTTTTT. Its translation is CARSLNAGELFF.

As for this clonotype: A read error may be the cause here, since a much bigger clone is one base away. The chain recombines TRBV11-2 with TRBJ2-1, with TRBD1 matching 8 bases. The CDR3 consists of 14 residues. CDR1 is SGHAT, CDR2 FQNNGV, per germline. CDR3 region: CANSLQGVNNEQFF. CDR3 in DNA: TGTGCCAACAGCTTACAGGGGGTCAATAATGAGCAGTTCTTC.

As concerns this clonotype: A much larger clone sits a single nucleotide away, making a read error possible. The CDR3 does not end in the conserved phenylalanine or tryptophan, so this is likely a read error. V and J are TRBV10-1 and TRBJ2-1; the D is unclear. This CDR3 comprises 14 residues. In germline, CDR1 is WNHNN, CDR2 SYGVQD (reference sequence). The V end lost 8 bases, the J end lost 0 bases, and 11 bases lay between the germline ends. The CDR3 DNA follows: TGCGCCAGCCCAAGGACGAGCTCCTACAATGAGCAGTTCTCC. It encodes CASPRTSSYNEQFS.

With regard to this clonotype: Given the absence of the conserved phenylalanine or tryptophan at the CDR3 end, a read error is likely. This chain connects TRBV7-9 to TRBJ1-5, with D tentatively TRBD1 (6 bases). In germline, CDR1 is SEHNR, CDR2 FQNEAQ (reference sequence). The CDR3 is 15 amino acids. DNA for the CDR3: TGTGCCAGCAGCTTAAATGGACAGTACAATGAGCCCCAGCATATT. It codes for CASSLNGQYNEPQHI.

This clonotype was counted ten times or more. CDR3 sequence: CASSTGYGYTF. Written as DNA, the CDR3 is TGTGCCAGCAGTACAGGGTATGGCTACACCTTC. The rearrangement uses TRBV6-2 or TRBV6-3 and TRBJ1-2, with a possible D match to TRBD1 (6 bases). Germline assignment: CDR1 MNHEY and CDR2 SVGEGT. V dropped 5 bases and J dropped 5 bases, with 6 bases sitting between them. The CDR3 has 11 residues.

Concerning this clonotype: Possible read error: a much larger clone is one base away. The V gene is TRBV14, the J gene TRBJ1-6; no clear D gene. Germline-derived CDR1 and CDR2 are SGHDN and FVKESK. V was clipped by 4 bases and J by 0 bases, with 7 bases between them. The CDR3 loop spans 15 amino acids. CDR3 protein: CASSPASSYNSPLHF. DNA for the CDR3: TGTGCCAGCAGCCCGGCGAGCTCCTATAATTCACCCCTCCACTTT.